Presented here are 32 T cell receptor beta chains from one specimen sequenced in a study of molecular identifiers for immune sequencing clone quantification. One entry per CDR3 protein results from TCRdb running MiXCR on the PCR reads. The table has about 640,000 distinct CDR3 sequences, about 20% seen once. Sequencing used naive CD8+ T cells from blood, with Jurkat cell RNA spiked in. Subset noted: FACS-sorted CD8+CD4-CCR7+CD45RA+ naive T cells. Receptors originate from a human donor in good health. Some libraries in this study had Jurkat cell RNA spiked in.

This clonotype was observed at least ten times. This chain joins TRBV27 and TRBJ1-2; 11 bases agree with TRBD1. The CDR3 is 15 residues long. V was pared by 6 bases and J by 3 bases, with 6 bases of the junction left unmatched. Germline-derived CDR1 and CDR2 are MNHEY and SMNVEV (reference sequence). CDR3 sequence (DNA): TGTGCCAGCAGGGGTACGGGACAGGGGGACTATGGCTACACCTTC. Protein: CASRGTGQGDYGYTF.

Concerning this clonotype itself: One end of the junction does not line up with germline, which may come from a read error. The chain links TRBV18 to TRBJ2-7; the D gene is possibly TRBD1 (5 bases). Germline values: CDR1 KGHSH, CDR2 LQKENI. CDR3 length: 14 amino acids. The CDR3 protein is CASSISGASCEQYF. DNA for the CDR3: TGTGCCAGCTCAATTAGTGGGGCGTCCTGCGAGCAGTACTTC.

In its sample, this clonotype was seen a few times. The chain links TRBV7-9 to TRBJ1-1; D gene ambiguous. This CDR3 has 12 residues. CDR1 SEHNR and CDR2 FQNEAQ come from the germline V gene (reference sequence). Between the trimmed V and J ends, which lost 3 bases and 6 bases, there was a span of 8 bases. CDR3 DNA: TGTGCCAGCAGCTTCTACGGTTCTGAAGCTTTCTTT. Translation gives CASSFYGSEAFF.

About this clonotype: Its ends do not fully match the called genes, so a read error is possible. This chain connects TRBV4-3 to TRBJ2-1, with 9 positions matching TRBD2. This CDR3 is built from 17 residues. The germline V gene has CDR1 LGHNA and CDR2 YSLEER. The CDR3 nucleotides are TGCGACAGCAGCCAAGATTTGTCTAGCGGGAAGTACAATGAGCAGTTCTTC. It codes for CDSSQDLSSGKYNEQFF.

This clonotype came up many times. This rearrangement joins TRBV30 to TRBJ2-5; D call uncertain. The CDR3 is 10 amino acids. V lost 5 bases to trimming and J lost 4 bases, with 5 bases between them. Germline CDR1 GTSNPN, CDR2 SVGIG (reference sequence). CDR3 residues: CAWQLETQYF. The DNA of the CDR3 is TGTGCCTGGCAGTTAGAGACCCAGTACTTC.

This clonotype has ten or more counts. The chain has TRBV27 and TRBJ2-3; D gene uncertain. The CDR3 runs 16 residues. CDR1 MNHEY and CDR2 SMNVEV come from the germline V gene (reference sequence). V was pared by 2 bases and J by 1 base, with 13 bases between. CDR3 DNA sequence: TGTGCCAGCAGTTTAGGTGCGAGAGCTGGCACAGATACGCAGTATTTT. Translation gives CASSLGARAGTDTQYF.

Points on this clonotype: A junction end diverges from the germline sequence, so it may reflect a read error. The gene calls are TRBV12-3 or TRBV12-4 and TRBJ2-7; D gene ambiguous. This CDR3 contains 13 residues. CDR3 amino acids: CATSPGSSYEQYF. The DNA of the CDR3 is TGTGCCACCAGTCCCGGTAGCTCCTACGAGCAGTACTTC.

This clonotype was detected ten times or more. This chain links TRBV4-1 with TRBJ1-1; D ambiguous. The V gene lost 1 base and the J gene lost 4 bases, with 7 bases spanning the gap. The CDR3 runs to 13 residues. The germline CDR1 and CDR2 sequences are MGHRA and YSYEKL. The CDR3 DNA reads as TGCGCCAGCAGCCAAGCCTCGAGCACTGAAGCTTTCTTT. Its protein product is CASSQASSTEAFF.

This clonotype showed up many times. The chain joins TRBV9 to TRBJ1-2; 9 bases fit TRBD1. Germline V gene sequence: CDR1 SGDLS, CDR2 YYNGEE. The CDR3 length is 15 residues. V trimming: 4 bases; J trimming: 2 bases; junction bases outside the gene matches: 6. Here the CDR3 DNA reads TGTGCCAGCAGCTCTCGGACAGGGGACAACTATGGCTACACCTTC. Translated, it gives CASSSRTGDNYGYTF.

Concerning this clonotype: Because the CDR3 is missing its conserved closing phenylalanine or tryptophan, this is likely a read error. This sequence joins TRBV4-3 and TRBJ1-1; D unresolved. Trimming stripped 0 bases from V and 0 bases from J, with 11 bases between. The CDR3 contains 16 residues. In germline, CDR1 is LGHNA, CDR2 YSLEER. In DNA form, the CDR3 reads TGCGCCAGCAGCCAAGATGTCAGTTACATGAACACTGAAGCTTTCTCT. Amino acid sequence: CASSQDVSYMNTEAFS.

The chain has TRBV29-1 and TRBJ1-1, with 7 bases identical to TRBD1. The CDR3 runs 11 residues. V lost 7 bases to trimming and J lost 10 bases; unmatched junction nucleotides: 9. From germline, CDR1 is SQVTM and CDR2 ANQGSEA. The CDR3 loop reads CSGARDRGAFF. The CDR3 region has the DNA TGCAGCGGGGCCAGGGACAGAGGAGCTTTCTTT.

This clonotype was counted only a few times. The chain combines TRBV30 with TRBJ1-5; D is uncertain. This CDR3 spans 11 amino acids. Germline V gives CDR1 GTSNPN, CDR2 SVGIG (reference sequence). V dropped 4 bases and J dropped 4 bases, with 5 bases sitting between them. CDR3 residues: CAWIMNQPQHF. The CDR3 nucleotides read TGTGCCTGGATCATGAATCAGCCCCAGCATTTT.

Details on this clonotype: Relative to the germline gene, one junction end is altered; a read error may explain this. The chain links TRBV12-3 or TRBV12-4 to TRBJ1-1; D ambiguous. This CDR3 is 10 amino acids long. CDR3 in DNA: TGTGCCAGCAGTTTTAGTGAAGCTCTCTTT. Protein: CASSFSEALF.

Concerning this clonotype itself: A much larger clonotype is one base distant, so this may be a read error. V usage is TRBV20-1 and J usage is TRBJ1-5; D not certain. V was cut by 3 bases and J by 2 bases, with 14 bases left in between. Per the germline V gene, CDR1 is DFQATT and CDR2 is SNEGSKA (reference sequence). The CDR3 totals 15 residues. Here the CDR3 DNA reads TGCAGTGCTAGCAACGGGGTGTTGGGCAATCAGCCCCAGCATTTT. This codes for CSASNGVLGNQPQHF.

V usage is TRBV13 and J usage is TRBJ2-1, with D perhaps being TRBD1 or TRBD2 (5 bases each). Germline-derived CDR1 and CDR2 are PRHDT and FYEKMQ (reference sequence). The CDR3 runs to 17 residues. V dropped 3 bases and J dropped 0 bases, with 15 bases sitting between them. CDR3 protein: CASSFGTLGSSYNEQFF. The CDR3 bases are TGTGCCAGCAGCTTCGGGACCCTGGGAAGCTCCTACAATGAGCAGTTCTTC.

The sample holds many counts of this clonotype. The chain joins TRBV6-1 to TRBJ2-1; D assignment may be TRBD1 or TRBD2 (5 bases each). Germline lookup yields CDR1 MNHNS and CDR2 SASEGT. V was clipped by 6 bases and J by 9 bases, with 21 bases between them. The CDR3 length is 15 residues. The CDR3 coding sequence is TGTGCCAGCAGGGCTAACCGGGACGGACGGTCTGAGCAGTTCTTC. It is translated as CASRANRDGRSEQFF.

As to this clonotype: A clone one base away is much larger, so this may be a read error. Lacking the conserved final phenylalanine or tryptophan, this CDR3 likely reflects a read error. This CDR3 reads CSARVQGMNTEAFL. CDR3 bases: TGCAGTGCTAGAGTGCAGGGTATGAACACTGAAGCTTTCCTT. The V gene is TRBV20-1, the J gene TRBJ1-1; D possibly corresponds to TRBD1 (5 bases). Trimming pared 1 base from V and 0 bases from J, leaving 9 bases between. The CDR3 spans 14 residues. The germline V gene has CDR1 DFQATT and CDR2 SNEGSKA (reference sequence).

This clonotype was detected many times. The CDR3 is CASSQTPTNEKLFF. The CDR3 DNA follows: TGTGCCAGCAGCCAGACCCCAACTAATGAAAAACTGTTTTTT. This chain connects TRBV6-5 to TRBJ1-4; D is undetermined. V gave up 6 bases and J gave up 0 bases, with 8 bases separating them. The germline V gene encodes CDR1 MNHEY and CDR2 SVGAGI. The CDR3 length is 14 residues.

This clonotype was recorded many times. The rearrangement uses TRBV28 and TRBJ2-7, with D unclear. Trimming removed 3 bases from V and 5 bases from J, with 14 bases in between. Looked up from germline, CDR1 is MDHEN and CDR2 is SYDVKM. The CDR3 covers 14 residues. In DNA form, the CDR3 reads TGTGCCAGCAGTTTGAGTCTCGAATTGGACGAGCAGTACTTC. It codes for CASSLSLELDEQYF. The full variable domain, completed using reference TRBV28 and TRBJ2-7, is DVKVTQSSRYLVKRTGEKVFLECVQDMDHENMFWYRQDPGLGLRLIYFSYDVKMKEKGDIPEGYSVSREKKERFSLILESASTNQTSMYLCASSLSLELDEQYFGPGTRLTVT.

This clonotype has more than one count but fewer than ten. This likely comes from a read error, as the CDR3 has no conserved phenylalanine or tryptophan at its end. It is unclear where the CDR3 begins or ends on the DNA, so no DNA is shown, and the CDR3 is as TCRdb lists it. The chain is built from TRBV3-2 and TRBJ2-7; the DNA was not compared with TRBD1, the D call given in the table. TRBV3-2 is listed as a pseudogene. The CDR3 sequence runs 13 residues, both termini included. CDR3 residues: CASSQGRGRGQRI.

This clonotype was picked up many times. This chain links TRBV4-1 with TRBJ1-1, with D unclear. Per the germline V gene, CDR1 is MGHRA and CDR2 is YSYEKL. The CDR3 length is 15 residues. Trimming cost V 0 bases and J 0 bases, with 8 bases left between them. CDR3 in amino acids: CASSQDNAVNTEAFF. The DNA of the CDR3 is TGCGCCAGCAGCCAAGATAACGCAGTGAACACTGAAGCTTTCTTT.

The table lists this clonotype with a few counts. The rearrangement uses TRBV6-5 and TRBJ2-3; 7 positions match TRBD2. The CDR3 extends over 17 amino acids. Looked up from germline, CDR1 is MNHEY and CDR2 is SVGAGI. V dropped 2 bases and J dropped 6; count of bases not matched to a gene: 14. The CDR3 DNA follows: TGTGCCAGCAGTTACGGAGCTAGCGGCTCGTATTGGGATACGCAGTATTTT. Encoded protein: CASSYGASGSYWDTQYF.

The table lists this clonotype with many counts. The chain employs TRBV20-1 and TRBJ2-7, with TRBD1 identical over 7 bases. The V and J ends lost 0 bases and 6 bases, in that order; junction bases with no gene match: 11. This CDR3 comprises 15 residues. Germline V gene data show CDR1 as DFQATT and CDR2 as SNEGSKA (reference sequence). The CDR3 is CSARDLLGQVSEQYF. The CDR3 DNA sequence: TGCAGTGCTAGAGATCTTTTAGGACAGGTCTCCGAGCAGTACTTC.

This clonotype appeared many times. This chain links TRBV11-1 with TRBJ2-6, with D possibly being TRBD1 or TRBD2 (5 bases each). Germline CDR1 SGHAT, CDR2 FQDESV (reference sequence). CDR3 length: 18 residues. Between the trimmed V and J ends, which lost 5 bases and 0 bases, there was a span of 17 bases. CDR3 residues: CASSPNVGTSSGANVLTF. CDR3 DNA sequence: TGTGCCAGCAGCCCAAATGTTGGGACGAGCTCTGGGGCCAACGTCCTGACTTTC.

This clonotype was observed many times. The chain uses TRBV12-3 or TRBV12-4 and TRBJ1-2; D gene uncertain. Trimming stripped 6 bases from V and 2 bases from J, with 10 bases between. The CDR3 has 13 amino acids. The CDR3 DNA sequence: TGTGCCAGCAGCTTCCCAGCCAACTATGGCTACACCTTC. Translated: CASSFPANYGYTF.

This chain connects TRBV27 to TRBJ2-2; TRBD1 matches at 7 bases. The V gene end was trimmed by 7 bases and the J gene end by 0 bases; junction bases not matched to a gene: 8. Germline CDR1 and CDR2: MNHEY and SMNVEV (reference sequence). This CDR3 spans 16 amino acids. The CDR3: CASTPKTGPNTGELFF. CDR3 bases: TGTGCCAGCACCCCGAAGACAGGGCCGAACACCGGGGAGCTGTTTTTT.

Remarks on this clonotype: The CDR3 does not end in the conserved phenylalanine or tryptophan, so this is likely a read error. The chain joins TRBV12-3 or TRBV12-4 to TRBJ2-3; TRBD2 matches 9 bases. The CDR3 has 15 residues. The V and J ends lost 6 bases and 4 bases, in that order; junction bases with no gene match: 8. The CDR3: CASRHQTSGSDTQYS. The CDR3, as DNA: TGTGCCAGCAGACATCAAACTAGCGGGTCAGATACGCAGTATTCT.

This clonotype was seen repeatedly, ten times or more. The genes are TRBV11-2 and TRBJ1-6; D not certain. Germline CDR1 reads SGHAT; CDR2 reads FQNNGV. There are 13 residues in the CDR3. The V and J ends lost 3 bases and 8 bases respectively, with 8 bases between them. This CDR3 reads CASSFGPDSPLHF. CDR3 sequence (DNA): TGTGCCAGCAGCTTCGGGCCGGATTCACCCCTCCACTTT. The full variable domain, in which reference TRBV11-2 and TRBJ1-6 provide the parts outside the CDR3, is EAGVAQSPRYKIIEKRQSVAFWCNPISGHATLYWYQQILGQGPKLLIQFQNNGVVDDSQLPKDRFSAERLKGVDSTLKIQPAKLEDSAVYLCASSFGPDSPLHFGNGTRLTVT.

The chain recombines TRBV19 with TRBJ2-2; the D is unclear. V was trimmed by 3 bases and J by 0 bases, leaving 8 bases between them. This CDR3 has 15 amino acids. Germline values: CDR1 LNHDA, CDR2 SQIVND (reference sequence). The DNA for the CDR3 is TGTGCCAGTAGTATGGACGCCCCGAACACCGGGGAGCTGTTTTTT. Translated, it gives CASSMDAPNTGELFF.

A word on this clonotype: A read error is possible here, since a much larger clone lies one base away. The CDR3 carries no conserved terminal phenylalanine or tryptophan, so it likely arises from a read error. V is TRBV7-9 and J is TRBJ2-1, with TRBD1 identical over 7 bases. This CDR3 spans 17 amino acids. V dropped 5 bases and J dropped 3; count of bases not matched to a gene: 13. In germline, CDR1 is SEHNR, CDR2 FQNEAQ (reference sequence). The CDR3 loop is CASSPAYEGQNYNEQFV. The CDR3 DNA sequence: TGTGCCAGCAGCCCTGCTTACGAGGGACAGAACTACAATGAGCAGTTCGTC.

This clonotype occurred a few times. This rearrangement joins TRBV19 to TRBJ2-7; 8 bases align to TRBD1. Germline CDR1 reads LNHDA; CDR2 reads SQIVND (reference sequence). The CDR3 loop spans 15 amino acids. After removal of 4 bases from V and 8 bases from J, the junction contained 13 bases not matched to a gene. The CDR3 bases are TGTGCCAGTAGTACCACCACCGGACAGGGAAGTAAGCAGTACTTC. Protein product: CASSTTTGQGSKQYF. Based on the CDR3 plus reference TRBV19 and TRBJ2-7, the full variable domain is DGGITQSPKYLFRKEGQNVTLSCEQNLNHDAMYWYRQDPGQGLRLIYYSQIVNDFQKGDIAEGYSVSREKKESFPLTVTSAQKNPTAFYLCASSTTTGQGSKQYFGPGTRLTVT.

In its sample, this clonotype was seen a few times. J is TRBJ2-3 and V is TRBV6-1; D ambiguous. The CDR3 consists of 16 residues. Per the germline V gene, CDR1 is MNHNS and CDR2 is SASEGT. With 2 bases removed from V and 0 bases from J, the gap between germline ends came to 12 bases. The DNA of the CDR3 is TGTGCCAGCAGTGAAAATATGTATGCTAGCACAGATACGCAGTATTTT. It specifies CASSENMYASTDTQYF.